This TCR beta chain was observed in a study of somatic mutations in cytotoxic T cells in rheumatoid arthritis. Looking at the study overall: Certain T-cell populations stained with V beta antibodies were FACS-sorted to nearly 100% purity, and V beta1+ cells were TCRB-sequenced.

The CDR3 runs 15 residues. V dropped 4 bases and J dropped 1; count of bases not matched to a gene: 4. In germline, CDR1 is MNHNY, CDR2 SVGAGI (reference sequence). The study's findings and limits: The modest underrepresentation of TRBV07 observed in rheumatoid arthritis patients was not subjected to multiple-comparison adjustment. Measurement of CD8+ T-cell clonality revealed no significant difference between rheumatoid arthritis patients and age-matched healthy controls. Greater age accompanied higher CD8+ clonality in rheumatoid arthritis patients, a pattern that was absent in healthy controls.

Libraries were prepared by immunoSEQ multiplex PCR; TCRdb keeps only in-frame clonotypes and omits some of them. The top ten hold about 20% of the sample, which has under 11,000 clones, over 75% seen once. By sample share, this clone is medium-sized. Its antigen is unidentified. V gene TRBV6-6 combines with J gene TRBJ2-7; 10 bases are shared with TRBD1. The receptor comes from a man aged 50-60 years in good health. Source material: CD8+ T cells sorted from blood. In nucleotides, the CDR3 is TGTGCCAGCAGTTCTCCGGGACAGGGGTCCTACGAGCAGTACTTC. Translation gives CASSSPGQGSYEQYF.